The present TCR beta chain was sequenced within a study of blood T cell repertoires in COVID-19. For the study at large: Nucleic acid was either cDNA or gDNA, and it came from T cells, B-cell-depleted T cells, or PBMCs.

CDR1 is SGDLS and CDR2 is YYNGEE in the germline V gene. V was cut by 0 bases and J by 4 bases, with 13 bases left in between. The CDR3 length is 15 residues. This clone has only one observation. Authors' methods: Reference gene primer amplification in the assay estimated nucleated cell counts. Generated by immunoSEQ multiplex PCR, the TCRdb table keeps only in-frame clones and is missing some. From that table come the V and J calls and clone size; the DNA was used to work out D and trimming. The sample records approximately 100,000 clones, about 89% being singletons. The sequenced material came from peripheral blood. The rearrangement links TRBV9 to TRBJ1-2, with D perhaps matching TRBD1 (6 bases). The TCR originated in a human donor with acute or convalescent COVID-19. The donor label of this sample is uncertain. The CDR3 coding sequence is TGTGCCAGCAGCGTAGATGCAGGGGACATCTATGGCTACACCTTC. It codes for CASSVDAGDIYGYTF.